This T cell receptor beta chain appears in the sequencing data of a study of T cell repertoires in cytomegalovirus infection. General observations from the study: HLA-C-restricted TCR beta clonotypes specific for CMV led the ex vivo response.

TCRdb redid the calling of the reads with MiXCR, one entry per CDR3 protein. The data hold around 770,000 distinct CDR3 sequences, with roughly 28% observed a single time. This CDR3 has 11 amino acids. Germline values: CDR1 SGHVS, CDR2 FQNEAQ. Details on this clonotype: The target antigen is unknown. A clone one base away is much larger, so this may be a read error.

The source material was cultured CD8+ T cells from PBMCs, sampled from culture after CMV antigen stimulation. V gene TRBV7-8 combines with J gene TRBJ2-1, with unresolved D. The clonotype was recovered from a human donor in good health (CMV status not recorded). Some clones in this sample may be carry-over from other donors' samples. DNA for the CDR3: TGTGCCAGCAGCCCCTCCAATGGGCAGTTCTTC. Translating gives CASSPSNGQFF.